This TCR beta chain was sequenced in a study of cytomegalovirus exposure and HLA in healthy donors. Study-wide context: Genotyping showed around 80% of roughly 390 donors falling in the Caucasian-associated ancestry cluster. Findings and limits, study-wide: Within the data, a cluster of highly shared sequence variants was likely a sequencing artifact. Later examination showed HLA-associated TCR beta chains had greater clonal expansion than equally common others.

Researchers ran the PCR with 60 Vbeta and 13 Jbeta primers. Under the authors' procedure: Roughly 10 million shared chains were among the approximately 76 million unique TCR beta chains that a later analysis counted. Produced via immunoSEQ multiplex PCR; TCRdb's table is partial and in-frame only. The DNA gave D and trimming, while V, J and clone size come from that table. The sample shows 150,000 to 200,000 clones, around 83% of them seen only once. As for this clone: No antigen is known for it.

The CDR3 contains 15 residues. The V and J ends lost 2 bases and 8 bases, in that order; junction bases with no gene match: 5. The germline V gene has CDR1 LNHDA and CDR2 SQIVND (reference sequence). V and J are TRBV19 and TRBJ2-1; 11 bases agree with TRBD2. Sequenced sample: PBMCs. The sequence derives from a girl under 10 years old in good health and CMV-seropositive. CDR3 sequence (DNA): TGTGCCAGTAGTATAATGCTAGCGGGAGGCTATGAGCAGTTCTTC. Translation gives CASSIMLAGGYEQFF. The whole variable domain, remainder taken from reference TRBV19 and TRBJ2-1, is DGGITQSPKYLFRKEGQNVTLSCEQNLNHDAMYWYRQDPGQGLRLIYYSQIVNDFQKGDIAEGYSVSREKKESFPLTVTSAQKNPTAFYLCASSIMLAGGYEQFFGPGTRLTVL.